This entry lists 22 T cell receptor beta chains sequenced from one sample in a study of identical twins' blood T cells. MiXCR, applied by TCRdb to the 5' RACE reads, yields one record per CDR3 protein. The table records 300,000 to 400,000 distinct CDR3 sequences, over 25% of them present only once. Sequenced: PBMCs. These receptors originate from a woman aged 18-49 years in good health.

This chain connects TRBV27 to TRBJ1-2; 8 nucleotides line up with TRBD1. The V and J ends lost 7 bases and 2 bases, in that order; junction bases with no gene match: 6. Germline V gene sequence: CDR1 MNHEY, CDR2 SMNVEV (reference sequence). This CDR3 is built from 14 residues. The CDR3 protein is CASKGTGLNYGYTF. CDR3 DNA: TGTGCCAGCAAAGGGACAGGACTCAACTATGGCTACACCTTC.

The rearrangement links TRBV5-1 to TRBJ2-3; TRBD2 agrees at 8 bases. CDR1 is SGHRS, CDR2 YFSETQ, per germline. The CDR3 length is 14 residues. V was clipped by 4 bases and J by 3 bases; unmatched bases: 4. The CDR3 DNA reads TGCGCCAGCAGCAGGATAGCGGGAACAGATACGCAGTATTTT. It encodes CASSRIAGTDTQYF.

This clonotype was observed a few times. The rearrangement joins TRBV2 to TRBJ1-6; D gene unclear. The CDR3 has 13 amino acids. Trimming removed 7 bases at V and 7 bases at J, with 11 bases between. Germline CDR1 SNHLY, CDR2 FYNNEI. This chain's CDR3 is CASTGRRNSPLHF. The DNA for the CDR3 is TGTGCCAGCACCGGGCGGAGGAATTCACCCCTCCACTTT.

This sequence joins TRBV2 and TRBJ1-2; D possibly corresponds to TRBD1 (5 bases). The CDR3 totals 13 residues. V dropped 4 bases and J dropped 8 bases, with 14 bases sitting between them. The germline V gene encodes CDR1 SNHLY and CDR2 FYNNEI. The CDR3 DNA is TGTGCCAGCAGTGGTCGCAGGGAGCGGGGCTACACCTTC. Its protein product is CASSGRRERGYTF. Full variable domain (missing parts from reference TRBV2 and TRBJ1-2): EPEVTQTPSHQVTQMGQEVILRCVPISNHLYFYWYRQILGQKVEFLVSFYNNEISEKSEIFDDQFSVERPDGSNFTLKIRSTKLEDSAMYFCASSGRRERGYTFGSGTRLTVV.

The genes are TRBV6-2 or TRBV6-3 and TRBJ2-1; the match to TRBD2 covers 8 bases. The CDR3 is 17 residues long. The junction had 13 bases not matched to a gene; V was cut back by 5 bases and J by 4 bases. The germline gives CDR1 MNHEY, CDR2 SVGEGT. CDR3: CASSQRGLGSPYNEQFF. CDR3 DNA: TGTGCCAGCAGTCAGCGGGGGCTAGGCAGCCCTTACAATGAGCAGTTCTTC.

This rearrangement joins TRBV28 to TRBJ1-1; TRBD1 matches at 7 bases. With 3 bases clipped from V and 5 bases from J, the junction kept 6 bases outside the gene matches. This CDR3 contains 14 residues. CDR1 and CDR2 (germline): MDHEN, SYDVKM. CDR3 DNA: TGTGCCAGCAGTTTGGGGCCAGGGGGTACTGAAGCTTTCTTT. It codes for CASSLGPGGTEAFF.

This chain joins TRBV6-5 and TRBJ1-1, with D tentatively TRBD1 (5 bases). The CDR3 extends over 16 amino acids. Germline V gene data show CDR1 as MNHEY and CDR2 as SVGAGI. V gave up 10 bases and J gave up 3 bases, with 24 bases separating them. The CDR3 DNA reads TGTGCCACGAACCGTTTAAACACAGGTGTGGACACTGAAGCTTTCTTT. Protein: CATNRLNTGVDTEAFF.

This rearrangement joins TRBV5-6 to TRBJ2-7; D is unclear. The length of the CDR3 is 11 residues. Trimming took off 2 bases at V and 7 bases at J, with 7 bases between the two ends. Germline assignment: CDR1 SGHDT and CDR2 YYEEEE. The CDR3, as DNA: TGTGCCAGCAGCTTCTCGCAGGAGCAGTACTTC. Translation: CASSFSQEQYF. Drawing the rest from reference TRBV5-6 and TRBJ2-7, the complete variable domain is DAGVTQSPTHLIKTRGQQVTLRCSPKSGHDTVSWYQQALGQGPQFIFQYYEEEERQRGNFPDRFSGHQFPNYSSELNVNALLLGDSALYLCASSFSQEQYFGPGTRLTVT.

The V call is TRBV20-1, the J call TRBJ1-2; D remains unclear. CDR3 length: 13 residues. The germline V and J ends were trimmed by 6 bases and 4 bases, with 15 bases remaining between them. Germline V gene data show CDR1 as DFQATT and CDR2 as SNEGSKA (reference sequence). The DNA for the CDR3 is TGCAGTGCGACGATGGGGAGCAGCTATGGCTACACCTTC. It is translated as CSATMGSSYGYTF.

CDR3 nucleotide sequence: TGTGCCAGCAGCTTATTAGGCACTCACCTTCCACCCCTCCACTTT. It encodes CASSLLGTHLPPLHF. The chain employs TRBV11-3 and TRBJ1-6; D unresolved. CDR1 and CDR2 (germline): SGHNT, YENEEA. The CDR3 spans 15 residues. V lost 2 bases and J lost 11, with 16 bases in between.

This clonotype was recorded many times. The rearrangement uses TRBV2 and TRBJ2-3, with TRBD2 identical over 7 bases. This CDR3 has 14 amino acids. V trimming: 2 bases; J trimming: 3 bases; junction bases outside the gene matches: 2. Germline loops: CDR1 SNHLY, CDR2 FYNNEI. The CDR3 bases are TGTGCCAGCAGTGAATTGGGGGGGACAGATACGCAGTATTTT. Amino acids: CASSELGGTDTQYF.

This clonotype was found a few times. The CDR3 bases are TGCAGTGCTAGAGATGGGATCGGGGTGGAGGACACTGAAGCTTTCTTT. This gives the protein CSARDGIGVEDTEAFF. The chain combines TRBV20-1 with TRBJ1-1, with D unresolved. Trimming left V 0 bases short and J 3 bases short, with 17 bases between. Germline-derived CDR1 and CDR2 are DFQATT and SNEGSKA (reference sequence). CDR3 length equals 16 residues.

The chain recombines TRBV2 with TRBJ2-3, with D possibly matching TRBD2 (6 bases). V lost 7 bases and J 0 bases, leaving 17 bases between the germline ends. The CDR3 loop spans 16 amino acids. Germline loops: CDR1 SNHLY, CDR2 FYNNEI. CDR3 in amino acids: CASMGGVGLSTDTQYF. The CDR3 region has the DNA TGTGCCAGCATGGGGGGAGTTGGCTTGAGCACAGATACGCAGTATTTT.

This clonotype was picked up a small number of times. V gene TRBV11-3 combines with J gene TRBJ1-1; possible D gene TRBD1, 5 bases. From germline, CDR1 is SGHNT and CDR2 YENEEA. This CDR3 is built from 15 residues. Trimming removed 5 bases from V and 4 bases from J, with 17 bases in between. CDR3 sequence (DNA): TGTGCCAGCAGCGCGCAGGGAACCTTGGGCACTGAAGCTTTCTTT. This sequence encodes CASSAQGTLGTEAFF.

The CDR3, as DNA: TGCAGTGCCCACCGACGGGGCAGGGAAAACTATGGCTACACCTTC. Protein product: CSAHRRGRENYGYTF. This chain joins TRBV20-1 and TRBJ1-2, with D maybe TRBD1 (5 bases). Looked up from germline, CDR1 is DFQATT and CDR2 is SNEGSKA (reference sequence). CDR3 length: 15 residues. The V and J ends lost 6 bases and 2 bases respectively, with 19 bases between them.

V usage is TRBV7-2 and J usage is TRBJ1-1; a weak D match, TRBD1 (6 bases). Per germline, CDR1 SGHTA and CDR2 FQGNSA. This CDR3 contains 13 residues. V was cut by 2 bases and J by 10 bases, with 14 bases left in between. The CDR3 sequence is CASSLQNREGAFF. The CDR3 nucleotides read TGTGCCAGCAGCTTACAGAACAGGGAAGGAGCTTTCTTT.

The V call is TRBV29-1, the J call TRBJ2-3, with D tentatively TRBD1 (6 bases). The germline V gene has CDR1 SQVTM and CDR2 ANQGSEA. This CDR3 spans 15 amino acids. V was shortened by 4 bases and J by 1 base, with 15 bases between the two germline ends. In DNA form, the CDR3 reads TGCAGCGTTGCCCAGGACAGCAGAGGCACAGATACGCAGTATTTT. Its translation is CSVAQDSRGTDTQYF.

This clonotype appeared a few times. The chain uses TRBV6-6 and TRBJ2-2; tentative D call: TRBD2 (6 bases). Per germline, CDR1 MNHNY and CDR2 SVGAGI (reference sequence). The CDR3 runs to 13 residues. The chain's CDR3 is CVTAGPNTGELFF. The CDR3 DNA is TGTGTCACCGCGGGGCCTAACACCGGGGAGCTGTTTTTT.

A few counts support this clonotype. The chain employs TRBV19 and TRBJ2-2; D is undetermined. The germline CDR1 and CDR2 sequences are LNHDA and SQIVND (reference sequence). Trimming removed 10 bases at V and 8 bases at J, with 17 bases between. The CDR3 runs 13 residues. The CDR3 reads CATAWTSGGELFF. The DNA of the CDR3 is TGTGCCACCGCCTGGACCAGTGGAGGGGAGCTGTTTTTT.

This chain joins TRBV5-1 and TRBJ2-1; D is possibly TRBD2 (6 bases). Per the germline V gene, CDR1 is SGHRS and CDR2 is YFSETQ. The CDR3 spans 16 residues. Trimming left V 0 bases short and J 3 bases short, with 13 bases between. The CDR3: CASSLEVSGYYNEQFF. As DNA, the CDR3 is TGCGCCAGCAGCTTGGAAGTTAGCGGTTACTACAATGAGCAGTTCTTC.

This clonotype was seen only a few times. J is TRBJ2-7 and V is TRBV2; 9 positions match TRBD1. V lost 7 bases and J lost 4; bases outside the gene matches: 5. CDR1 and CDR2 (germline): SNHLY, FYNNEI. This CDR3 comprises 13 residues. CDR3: CASKRDRDYEQYF. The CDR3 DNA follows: TGTGCCAGCAAGCGGGACAGGGATTACGAGCAGTACTTC.

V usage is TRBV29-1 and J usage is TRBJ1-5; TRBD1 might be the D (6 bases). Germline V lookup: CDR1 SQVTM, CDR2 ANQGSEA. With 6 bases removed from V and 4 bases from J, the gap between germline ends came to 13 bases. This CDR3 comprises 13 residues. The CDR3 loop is CSVSEGGNQPQHF. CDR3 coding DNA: TGCAGCGTCTCCGAGGGGGGGAATCAGCCCCAGCATTTT.